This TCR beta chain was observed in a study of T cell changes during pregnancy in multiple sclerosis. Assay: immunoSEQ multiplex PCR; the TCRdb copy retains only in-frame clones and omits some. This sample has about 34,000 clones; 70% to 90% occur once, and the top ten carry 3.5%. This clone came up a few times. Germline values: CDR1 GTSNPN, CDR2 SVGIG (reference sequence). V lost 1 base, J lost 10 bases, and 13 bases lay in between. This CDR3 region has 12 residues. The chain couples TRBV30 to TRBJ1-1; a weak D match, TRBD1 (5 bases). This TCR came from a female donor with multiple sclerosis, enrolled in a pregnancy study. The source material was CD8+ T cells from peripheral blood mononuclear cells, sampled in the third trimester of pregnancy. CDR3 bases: TGTGCCTGGAGTGGGGGGAGGTGGCGAGCTTTCTTT. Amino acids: CAWSGGRWRAFF.